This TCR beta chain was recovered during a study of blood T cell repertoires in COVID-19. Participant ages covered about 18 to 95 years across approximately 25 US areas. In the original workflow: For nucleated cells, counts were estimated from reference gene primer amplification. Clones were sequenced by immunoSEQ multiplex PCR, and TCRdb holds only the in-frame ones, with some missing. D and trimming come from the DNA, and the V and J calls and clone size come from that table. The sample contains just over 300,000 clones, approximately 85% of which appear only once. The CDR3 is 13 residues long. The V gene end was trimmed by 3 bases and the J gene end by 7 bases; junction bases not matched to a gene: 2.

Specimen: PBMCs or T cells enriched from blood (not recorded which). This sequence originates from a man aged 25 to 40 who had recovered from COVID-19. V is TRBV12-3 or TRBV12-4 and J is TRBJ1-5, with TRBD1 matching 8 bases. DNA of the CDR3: TGTGCCAGCAGTTTTGGACAGGGACAGCCCCAGCATTTT. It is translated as CASSFGQGQPQHF.